The entry below gives a single T cell receptor beta chain sequence along with its context. The sample is drawn from a study of blood T cell repertoires in COVID-19. At the level of the study: The United States, Italy and Spain provided the acute and convalescent COVID-19 samples. T cells, B-cell-depleted T cells, or PBMCs provided the cDNA or gDNA that served as material.

Trimming left V 3 bases short and J 7 bases short, with 21 bases between. Per the germline V gene, CDR1 is MNHEY and CDR2 is SMNVEV (reference sequence). This CDR3 has 17 residues. Followed over time, Seattle patients had been enrolled while infection was active. Original handling: Estimates of nucleated cell counts were drawn from the amplification of reference gene primers. The method was immunoSEQ multiplex PCR; TCRdb's version includes in-frame clones alone and lacks a portion of them. That table gives V, J and clone size, and the DNA gave D and trimming. The sample consists of fewer than 200,000 clones, 81% of them appearing once.

Input material: peripheral blood. This receptor was identified in a woman of 80 years or more with COVID-19, enrolled during active disease. This chain connects TRBV27 to TRBJ2-2; D may be TRBD2 (6 bases). Here the CDR3 reads CASSFLPGGRSGGELFF. The CDR3 DNA reads TGTGCCAGCAGTTTTCTCCCTGGTGGGAGGTCGGGCGGGGAGCTGTTTTTT.